This is a list of T cell receptor beta chains from one sample in a study of cytomegalovirus exposure and HLA in healthy donors. Profiled with immunoSEQ multiplex PCR; TCRdb holds only in-frame clones, not every one. The table gives some 200,000 clones; the top ten clones make up 6.5% of it. The specimen was PBMCs. The receptors derive from a man aged 30 to 45 in good health and CMV-seronegative. The CDR3 runs from the conserved cysteine through the conserved F or W. The D gene is left open where the match is weak.

V gene	J gene	D gene	CDR3 protein	CDR3 DNA
TRBV10-3	TRBJ2-5	.	CAIRKAGNQETQYF	TGTGCCATCAGGAAGGCAGGGAACCAAGAGACCCAGTACTTC
TRBV7-9	TRBJ1-2	TRBD1	CASSSGRGDSDYYGYTF	TGTGCCAGCAGCTCCGGAAGAGGGGACAGTGATTACTATGGCTACACCTTC
TRBV27	TRBJ2-1	TRBD1	CASSSDLGDRSYNEQFF	TGTGCCAGCAGTTCCGACTTAGGGGACAGATCCTACAATGAGCAGTTCTTC
TRBV11-1	TRBJ2-7	TRBD1	CASSAPGQGAYEQYF	TGTGCCAGCAGCGCCCCGGGACAGGGGGCCTACGAGCAGTACTTC
TRBV30	TRBJ2-2	TRBD2	CAWSVKLAGGLVTGELFF	TGTGCCTGGAGTGTAAAACTAGCGGGGGGGCTGGTCACCGGGGAGCTGTTTTTT
TRBV4-3	TRBJ1-1	.	CASSQDYTTGLNTEAFF	TGCGCCAGCAGCCAAGACTACACTACAGGGTTGAACACTGAAGCTTTCTTT
TRBV10-3	TRBJ2-7	TRBD2	CAISPPLAGSSYEQYF	TGTGCCATCAGCCCTCCACTAGCGGGGAGCTCCTACGAGCAGTACTTC
TRBV4-1	TRBJ2-3	TRBD2	CASSHLPRGLPRTDTQYF	TGCGCCAGCAGCCACCTCCCGCGGGGGTTACCCCGCACAGATACGCAGTATTTT
TRBV11-2	TRBJ1-5	TRBD1	CASSQGQGNQPQHF	TGTGCCAGCAGCCAGGGACAGGGGAATCAGCCCCAGCATTTT
TRBV11-2	TRBJ1-3	.	CASSPEWGAGNTIYF	TGTGCCAGCAGCCCAGAGTGGGGGGCTGGAAACACCATATATTTT
TRBV18	TRBJ2-7	.	CASSPVQGDEQYF	TGTGCCAGCTCACCAGTCCAGGGCGACGAGCAGTACTTC
TRBV11-2	TRBJ1-2	TRBD1	CASSLMTGGLAYGYTF	TGTGCCAGCAGCCTGATGACAGGGGGCCTCGCCTATGGCTACACTTTC
TRBV10-3	TRBJ2-7	TRBD1	CAISGQGTYEQYF	TGTGCCATCAGTGGACAGGGAACCTACGAGCAGTACTTC
TRBV5-5	TRBJ2-7	TRBD2	CASSPWAGGYEQYF	TGTGCCAGCAGCCCCTGGGCGGGGGGCTACGAGCAGTACTTC
TRBV7-8	TRBJ1-4	.	CASSLAQGSVNEKLFF	TGTGCCAGCAGCTTAGCGCAGGGGTCAGTTAATGAAAAACTGTTTTTT
TRBV4-3	TRBJ1-5	.	CASSQDSDQPQHF	TGCGCCAGCAGCCAAGATTCGGATCAGCCCCAGCATTTT
TRBV7-2	TRBJ2-7	.	CASTRPGLFYEQYF	TGTGCCAGCACTCGACCCGGACTGTTCTACGAGCAGTACTTC